This T cell receptor (beta chain) came from a study of tumor-infiltrating lymphocytes in localized non-small cell lung cancer. Study results and limitations: Not all patients were TCR sequenced, owing to tissue quantity. Technical variation could not be separated from intratumor heterogeneity here.

This clone was picked up a small number of times. Its specificity is unknown. This CDR3 comprises 13 residues. The germline V gene encodes CDR1 LNHDA and CDR2 SQIVND (reference sequence). V lost 6 bases to trimming and J lost 7 bases; unmatched junction nucleotides: 5. Assay used: immunoSEQ multiplex PCR; TCRdb lists only in-frame clones, some missing. The sample gives about 3,000 clones, around 45% of which show up once; approximately 19% is in the top ten. The chain recombines TRBV19 with TRBJ1-2; TRBD1 agrees at 10 bases. This receptor was taken from a human donor with non-small cell lung cancer. The sample comprised uninvolved lung tissue not adjacent to the tumor. CDR3 nucleotide sequence: TGTGCCAGTAGCCTGACAGGGGGCGCTGGCTACACCTTC. It codes for CASSLTGGAGYTF.